These T cell receptor beta chains were read from a single sample in a study of cytomegalovirus exposure and HLA in healthy donors. The repertoire was sequenced with immunoSEQ multiplex PCR; TCRdb's copy has only in-frame clones and lacks some. The data contain some 130,000 clones, more than 65% of them seen just once; the ten biggest clones take up 4.2%. Sequencing was carried out using PBMCs. These receptors all come from a male donor in good health and CMV-seropositive. The CDR3 runs from the conserved cysteine through the conserved F or W. Fields, in order: D gene, J gene, V gene, CDR3 protein. The D gene is left open where the match is weak.

D gene: TRBD1
J gene: TRBJ2-7
V gene: TRBV30
CDR3 protein: CAATGQGYEQYF

D gene: TRBD1
J gene: TRBJ1-3
V gene: TRBV4-1
CDR3 protein: CASSPGGSGNTIYF

D gene: NA
J gene: TRBJ1-1
V gene: TRBV2
CDR3 protein: CASSKTQNTEAFF

D gene: NA
J gene: TRBJ2-7
V gene: TRBV30
CDR3 protein: CAWSGGFDEQYF

D gene: NA
J gene: TRBJ1-1
V gene: TRBV6-4
CDR3 protein: CASSSRDNTEAFF

D gene: TRBD2
J gene: TRBJ2-1
V gene: TRBV7-8
CDR3 protein: CASSSGLATYNEQFF

D gene: NA
J gene: TRBJ1-2
V gene: TRBV9
CDR3 protein: CASSVEGDTYGYTF

D gene: NA
J gene: TRBJ1-1
V gene: TRBV2
CDR3 protein: CASKDKNTEAFF

D gene: TRBD1
J gene: TRBJ2-1
V gene: TRBV6-1
CDR3 protein: CASLGQANEQFF

D gene: TRBD1
J gene: TRBJ2-1
V gene: TRBV28
CDR3 protein: CASSPGQGARSYNEQFF

D gene: TRBD1
J gene: TRBJ2-7
V gene: TRBV7-8
CDR3 protein: CASSPRDRIGQYF

D gene: NA
J gene: TRBJ2-4
V gene: TRBV10-3
CDR3 protein: CAISKGSTSGKNIQYF

D gene: TRBD1
J gene: TRBJ1-2
V gene: TRBV5-5
CDR3 protein: CASSLTGGWNYGYTF

D gene: TRBD2
J gene: TRBJ2-1
V gene: TRBV10-3
CDR3 protein: CAISGLAGGFDEQFF

D gene: NA
J gene: TRBJ2-6
V gene: TRBV30
CDR3 protein: CACHPAGRHHSGANGLTF

D gene: TRBD2
J gene: TRBJ2-5
V gene: TRBV13
CDR3 protein: CASSLGSGGARETQYF

D gene: TRBD1
J gene: TRBJ1-2
V gene: TRBV5-1
CDR3 protein: CASSTRDRVYGYTF

D gene: NA
J gene: TRBJ2-7
V gene: TRBV4-2
CDR3 protein: CASSQEWTDVYEQYF

D gene: TRBD1
J gene: TRBJ1-2
V gene: TRBV7-8
CDR3 protein: CASSLETGASYGYTF

D gene: NA
J gene: TRBJ2-3
V gene: TRBV4-1
CDR3 protein: CASSQEESYRFVGTQYF

D gene: NA
J gene: TRBJ1-1
V gene: TRBV28
CDR3 protein: CASSLGGTTAGNTEAFF

D gene: TRBD1
J gene: TRBJ2-1
V gene: TRBV11-2
CDR3 protein: CASSLIQGANEQFF

D gene: TRBD1
J gene: TRBJ1-3
V gene: TRBV4-2
CDR3 protein: CASSQASDRGRGNTIYF

D gene: NA
J gene: TRBJ1-2
V gene: TRBV11-2
CDR3 protein: CASSQGGSLNYGYTF

D gene: TRBD1
J gene: TRBJ1-1
V gene: TRBV18
CDR3 protein: CASSRRDRGQMNTEAFF

D gene: NA
J gene: TRBJ2-7
V gene: TRBV5-1
CDR3 protein: CASSQGGYEQYF

D gene: TRBD2
J gene: TRBJ2-1
V gene: TRBV10-2
CDR3 protein: CASSVTRGGHNEQFF

D gene: TRBD1
J gene: TRBJ2-2
V gene: TRBV18
CDR3 protein: CASSPRKDRENSGELFF